This TCR beta chain was recorded in a study of Graves' ophthalmopathy and Graves' hyperthyroidism. This clonotype was seen at least ten times. Its antigen remains unidentified. RNA transcripts served as template for amplifying TCR beta CDR3 sequences. A first-round RT-PCR used HTBI primers, followed by a second-round multiplex PCR. TCRdb passed the multiplex PCR reads through MiXCR, listing each CDR3 protein once. Of 350,000 to 450,000 distinct CDR3 sequences in the sample, roughly 18% were seen once. Broader study findings: The blood repertoire also included most expanded thyroid clonotypes above 0.001 frequency.

This CDR3 contains 15 residues. V was trimmed by 8 bases and J by 2 bases, leaving 19 bases between them. CDR1 is SQVTM and CDR2 is ANQGSEA in the germline V gene. The chain joins TRBV29-1 to TRBJ2-1; D may be TRBD1 (7 bases). Sequenced sample: peripheral blood. This TCR came from a woman between 18 and 29 years old with Graves' ophthalmopathy. CDR3 coding DNA: TGCAGCTCCCCCAGGGGGGCAGGGCCCTACAATGAGCAGTTCTTC. Protein sequence: CSSPRGAGPYNEQFF.